This T cell receptor beta chain stems from a study of Ad26.COV2.S vaccination and SARS-CoV-2 variants. Whole-study results and caveats: Vaccine recipients posted higher spike-specific TCR breadth than their placebo counterparts. Possible underestimation of total T cell responses by the TCR breadth and depth analyses was noted. Vaccinated and placebo-treated recipients had similar non-spike TCR breadth.

The assay was immunoSEQ multiplex PCR, and TCRdb's table has in-frame clones only and misses some. Here the sample spans more than 300,000 clones, around 88% being singletons. Details on this clone: Its target is unknown. Relative to the germline gene, one junction end is altered; a read error may explain this.

Sample treatment: some 20 received Ad26.COV2.S at low or high dose, single or two shots; about 5 received placebo; per-sample allocation not given. It was on day 63 after the first vaccine or placebo injection that samples were taken. Germline CDR1 GTSNPN, CDR2 SVGIG (reference sequence). The CDR3 contains 11 residues. Source: peripheral blood, taken in a trial of Ad26.COV2.S vaccine versus placebo. The sequence came from a person between 18 and 60 years old who received the Ad26.COV2.S COVID-19 vaccine or a placebo. The chain recombines TRBV30 with TRBJ2-4, with a weak D call TRBD2 (6 bases). CDR3 in DNA: TGCGGGGGAACAGCCAAAAACATTCAGTACTTC. This codes for CGGTAKNIQYF.